A selection of T cell receptor beta chains follows, all from one sample in a study of PD-L1 blockade in urothelial cancer. The table came from immunoSEQ multiplex PCR; TCRdb's copy has only in-frame clones and leaves some out. The sample records 70,000 to 85,000 clones, around 80% being singletons. The sequencing here drew on PBMCs, taken around atezolizumab (anti-PD-L1) treatment. These receptors originate from a man between 65 and 85 years old with urothelial cancer. Each CDR3 is given with its conserved first and last residue. Each record gives: J gene, D gene, clone size, V gene, CDR3 protein, CDR3 DNA. A D gene is named only where the DNA matches it firmly. Only part of the rows carry a size: once, few, many, or a class if the clone is expanded.

j_gene: TRBJ2-6; d_gene: NA; abundance: NA; v_gene: TRBV21-1; CDR3aa: CASGSPTGRPPGANVLTF; CDR3nt: TGTGCCAGCGGATCACCGACAGGGAGACCTCCTGGGGCCAACGTCCTGACTTTC
j_gene: TRBJ2-7; d_gene: TRBD2; abundance: NA; v_gene: TRBV5-1; CDR3aa: CASTHSSGNSYEQYF; CDR3nt: TGCGCCAGCACCCATTCCAGCGGGAACTCCTACGAGCAGTACTTC
j_gene: TRBJ2-5; d_gene: NA; abundance: NA; v_gene: TRBV5-1; CDR3aa: CASSLSAGQGETQYF; CDR3nt: TGCGCCAGCAGCTTGAGTGCAGGCCAGGGGGAGACCCAGTACTTC
j_gene: TRBJ1-2; d_gene: NA; abundance: NA; v_gene: TRBV6-4; CDR3aa: CASRQEGGANYGYTF; CDR3nt: TGTGCCAGCCGGCAGGAAGGAGGCGCTAACTATGGCTACACCTTC
j_gene: TRBJ1-3; d_gene: NA; abundance: NA; v_gene: TRBV7-9; CDR3aa: CASSLSLHDRSGNTIYF; CDR3nt: TGTGCCAGCAGCTTGTCCCTCCATGACAGGTCTGGAAACACCATATATTTT
j_gene: TRBJ2-3; d_gene: TRBD1; abundance: NA; v_gene: TRBV27; CDR3aa: CASSPGTGGGTDTQYF; CDR3nt: TGTGCCAGCAGTCCAGGGACAGGCGGTGGCACAGATACGCAGTATTTT
j_gene: TRBJ2-7; d_gene: TRBD1; abundance: NA; v_gene: TRBV9; CDR3aa: CASSASSGQLTYEQYF; CDR3nt: TGTGCCAGCAGCGCATCATCGGGACAGTTAACCTACGAGCAGTACTTC
j_gene: TRBJ1-1; d_gene: NA; abundance: NA; v_gene: TRBV18; CDR3aa: CASSPIAGDTEAFF; CDR3nt: TGTGCCAGCTCACCAATCGCAGGGGACACTGAAGCTTTCTTT
j_gene: TRBJ1-5; d_gene: NA; abundance: NA; v_gene: TRBV5-6; CDR3aa: CASSRGSVDNQPQHF; CDR3nt: TGTGCCAGCAGCCGGGGATCGGTTGACAATCAGCCCCAGCATTTT
j_gene: TRBJ1-1; d_gene: TRBD1; abundance: NA; v_gene: TRBV7-8; CDR3aa: CASSAGTGARMNTEAFF; CDR3nt: TGTGCCAGCAGCGCAGGGACAGGGGCGCGGATGAACACTGAAGCTTTCTTT
j_gene: TRBJ2-7; d_gene: TRBD1; abundance: NA; v_gene: TRBV28; CDR3aa: CASNGPGQGTYEQYF; CDR3nt: TGTGCCAGCAACGGACCGGGACAGGGGACCTACGAGCAGTACTTC
j_gene: TRBJ2-2; d_gene: TRBD1; abundance: NA; v_gene: TRBV7-3; CDR3aa: CASSPGTGAGELFF; CDR3nt: TGTGCCAGCAGCCCCGGGACAGGGGCCGGGGAGCTGTTTTTT
j_gene: TRBJ2-6; d_gene: TRBD2; abundance: NA; v_gene: TRBV7-9; CDR3aa: CASSAVKLGLSGANVLTF; CDR3nt: TGTGCCAGCAGCGCTGTTAAACTGGGACTATCTGGGGCCAACGTCCTGACTTTC
j_gene: TRBJ2-3; d_gene: TRBD2; abundance: NA; v_gene: TRBV9; CDR3aa: CASSVTSGRSTDTQYF; CDR3nt: TGTGCCAGCAGCGTTACTAGCGGGAGAAGCACAGATACGCAGTATTTT
j_gene: TRBJ2-2; d_gene: TRBD1; abundance: NA; v_gene: TRBV5-6; CDR3aa: CASSLWDRGTGELFF; CDR3nt: TGTGCCAGCAGCTTGTGGGACAGGGGAACCGGGGAGCTGTTTTTT
j_gene: TRBJ2-3; d_gene: TRBD2; abundance: NA; v_gene: TRBV7-3; CDR3aa: CASSRSGRGTDTQYF; CDR3nt: TGTGCCAGCAGCCGGAGCGGGAGAGGCACAGATACGCAGTATTTT
j_gene: TRBJ1-1; d_gene: NA; abundance: NA; v_gene: TRBV15; CDR3aa: CATSRDSSTAPHTEAFF; CDR3nt: TGTGCCACCAGCAGAGATAGCTCGACAGCCCCCCACACTGAAGCTTTCTTT
j_gene: TRBJ1-5; d_gene: NA; abundance: NA; v_gene: TRBV4-1; CDR3aa: CASSQDEGQPQHF; CDR3nt: TGCGCCAGCAGCCAAGATGAGGGTCAGCCCCAGCATTTT
j_gene: TRBJ2-1; d_gene: TRBD2; abundance: once; v_gene: TRBV28; CDR3aa: CASRTRLAGTYNEQFF; CDR3nt: TGTGCCAGCAGGACACGACTAGCGGGAACCTACAATGAGCAGTTCTTC
j_gene: TRBJ2-2; d_gene: TRBD2; abundance: few; v_gene: TRBV5-4; CDR3aa: CASSSGTSLVGRLSRELFF; CDR3nt: TGTGCCAGCAGCTCCGGGACTAGTTTAGTAGGCCGTCTAAGTAGGGAGCTGTTTTTT
j_gene: TRBJ2-2; d_gene: NA; abundance: NA; v_gene: TRBV19; CDR3aa: CASSIPGTAGELFF; CDR3nt: TGTGCCAGTAGTATCCCCGGGACTGCCGGGGAGCTGTTTTTT
j_gene: TRBJ2-7; d_gene: TRBD2; abundance: NA; v_gene: TRBV4-1; CDR3aa: CASSLQTSGISSYEQYF; CDR3nt: TGCGCCAGCAGCCTTCAGACTAGCGGGATATCATCCTACGAGCAGTACTTC
j_gene: TRBJ2-1; d_gene: TRBD2; abundance: NA; v_gene: TRBV27; CDR3aa: CASSFSSGRAYRNEQFF; CDR3nt: TGTGCCAGCAGTTTTTCTAGCGGGAGGGCCTATAGGAATGAGCAGTTCTTC
j_gene: TRBJ1-1; d_gene: TRBD1; abundance: NA; v_gene: TRBV6-1; CDR3aa: CASSVSGGLNTEAFF; CDR3nt: TGTGCCAGCAGTGTGTCAGGGGGTCTGAACACTGAAGCTTTCTTT
j_gene: TRBJ2-7; d_gene: TRBD2; abundance: NA; v_gene: TRBV9; CDR3aa: CASSVDSGSAYEQYF; CDR3nt: TGTGCCAGCAGCGTAGATAGCGGGTCGGCCTACGAGCAGTACTTC
j_gene: TRBJ2-5; d_gene: NA; abundance: NA; v_gene: TRBV4-2; CDR3aa: CASSQEVQETQYF; CDR3nt: TGTGCCAGCAGCCAAGAGGTCCAGGAGACCCAGTACTTC
j_gene: TRBJ1-5; d_gene: TRBD1; abundance: NA; v_gene: TRBV10-3; CDR3aa: CAIAGTGGNQPQHF; CDR3nt: TGTGCCATAGCCGGGACAGGGGGCAATCAGCCCCAGCATTTT
j_gene: TRBJ2-4; d_gene: NA; abundance: once; v_gene: TRBV7-9; CDR3aa: CAVGAPAKNIQYF; CDR3nt: TGTGCCGTAGGGGCCCCCGCCAAAAACATTCAGTACTTC
j_gene: TRBJ2-7; d_gene: TRBD2; abundance: NA; v_gene: TRBV2; CDR3aa: CASSAGTSGRIPYF; CDR3nt: TGTGCCAGCAGCGCCGGGACTAGCGGGAGAATTCCGTACTTC
j_gene: TRBJ2-7; d_gene: TRBD1; abundance: NA; v_gene: TRBV27; CDR3aa: CASSFSEVDRTDEQYF; CDR3nt: TGTGCCAGCAGTTTTAGTGAGGTGGACAGGACAGACGAGCAGTACTTC
j_gene: TRBJ2-7; d_gene: TRBD2; abundance: NA; v_gene: TRBV11-2; CDR3aa: CASSLGSGAPVEQYF; CDR3nt: TGTGCCAGCAGCTTAGGTAGCGGGGCTCCTGTAGAGCAGTACTTC
j_gene: TRBJ2-7; d_gene: TRBD2; abundance: NA; v_gene: TRBV13; CDR3aa: CASSISGGEQYF; CDR3nt: TGTGCCAGCAGCATATCGGGAGGCGAGCAGTACTTC
j_gene: TRBJ2-7; d_gene: TRBD2; abundance: NA; v_gene: TRBV27; CDR3aa: CASSPIPLAGNYEQYF; CDR3nt: TGTGCCAGCAGTCCGATACCTCTAGCGGGAAACTACGAGCAGTACTTC
j_gene: TRBJ2-1; d_gene: TRBD2; abundance: NA; v_gene: TRBV27; CDR3aa: CASSSAGGLSRFFF; CDR3nt: TGTGCCAGCAGTTCAGCGGGAGGGCTTTCTCGTTTCTTCTTC
j_gene: TRBJ2-2; d_gene: NA; abundance: NA; v_gene: TRBV7-3; CDR3aa: CASSSQGITGELFF; CDR3nt: TGTGCCAGCAGCTCACAGGGCATCACCGGGGAGCTGTTTTTT
j_gene: TRBJ2-7; d_gene: NA; abundance: NA; v_gene: TRBV28; CDR3aa: CASRPGLSPYEQYF; CDR3nt: TGTGCCAGCAGACCCGGACTCAGTCCCTACGAGCAGTACTTC
j_gene: TRBJ2-2; d_gene: TRBD1; abundance: NA; v_gene: TRBV5-5; CDR3aa: CASFAVTGGGELFF; CDR3nt: TGTGCCAGTTTCGCTGTGACAGGGGGCGGGGAGCTGTTTTTT
j_gene: TRBJ1-4; d_gene: TRBD1; abundance: NA; v_gene: TRBV7-9; CDR3aa: CASSSWTGTPATNEKLFF; CDR3nt: TGTGCCAGCAGCTCCTGGACAGGGACTCCGGCAACTAATGAAAAACTGTTTTTT
j_gene: TRBJ2-5; d_gene: NA; abundance: NA; v_gene: TRBV6-6; CDR3aa: CASSYQTGPKGETQYF; CDR3nt: TGTGCCAGCAGTTACCAGACAGGACCAAAAGGAGAGACCCAGTACTTC
j_gene: TRBJ2-7; d_gene: NA; abundance: many; v_gene: TRBV6-6; CDR3aa: CASRPNLVNEQYF; CDR3nt: TGTGCCAGCAGGCCTAACTTGGTGAACGAGCAGTACTTC
j_gene: TRBJ2-7; d_gene: NA; abundance: NA; v_gene: TRBV6-1; CDR3aa: CASSEISGAYEQYF; CDR3nt: TGTGCCAGCAGTGAAATAAGCGGAGCCTACGAGCAGTACTTC
j_gene: TRBJ2-1; d_gene: NA; abundance: NA; v_gene: TRBV7-7; CDR3aa: CASSPQLAAGEQFF; CDR3nt: TGTGCCAGCAGCCCACAGCTAGCAGCCGGTGAGCAGTTCTTC
j_gene: TRBJ2-7; d_gene: TRBD2; abundance: NA; v_gene: TRBV2; CDR3aa: CASSFGTSGNGQYF; CDR3nt: TGTGCCAGCTCTTTTGGGACTAGCGGGAATGGGCAGTACTTC